The 4 T cell receptor beta chains below were found in one sample sequenced in a study of blood T cell repertoires in COVID-19. Generated by immunoSEQ multiplex PCR, the TCRdb table keeps only in-frame clones and is missing some. Among around 76,000 clones, approximately 80% were seen once, and the ten largest hold 9.5% to 15%. The sequencing sample was made of peripheral blood. These receptors all stem from a man aged 50 to 59 with COVID-19, enrolled during active disease.

The chain joins TRBV27 to TRBJ2-3, with D tentatively TRBD2 (7 bases). V was shortened by 6 bases and J by 5 bases, with 18 bases between the two germline ends. This CDR3 has 15 residues. CDR1 is MNHEY and CDR2 is SMNVEV in the germline V gene (reference sequence). For the CDR3, the DNA is TGTGCCAGCAGGCCTGGGGGCGGGAGTGAAGATACGCAGTATTTT. Its translation is CASRPGGGSEDTQYF.

The chain is built from TRBV6-2 or TRBV6-3 and TRBJ1-1, with TRBD1 matching 7 bases. Germline CDR1 is MNHEY and CDR2 is SVGEGT. Trimming at V came to 5 bases and at J to 4 bases, leaving 10 bases not matched to a gene. CDR3 size: 15 residues. As DNA, the CDR3 is TGTGCCAGCAGTACACGGGACTCAGGGGGCACTGAAGCTTTCTTT. Protein product: CASSTRDSGGTEAFF.

The chain couples TRBV11-2 to TRBJ1-1, with a possible D match to TRBD1 (6 bases). This CDR3 is built from 11 residues. The ends were cut back, 5 bases at V and 12 bases at J, with 13 bases in the middle. CDR1 SGHAT and CDR2 FQNNGV come from the germline V gene. In DNA, the CDR3 is TGTGCCAGCAGCCCTACAGGGCCTCCTTTCTTT. Encoded protein: CASSPTGPPFF.

The CDR3 here is CASSLEGLGAVSNQPQHF. In DNA, the CDR3 is TGTGCCAGCTCACTGGAGGGGTTGGGAGCAGTTAGCAATCAGCCCCAGCATTTT. J is TRBJ1-5 and V is TRBV18; D is possibly TRBD1 (5 bases). Germline V gives CDR1 KGHSH, CDR2 LQKENI. The CDR3 loop spans 18 amino acids. V was shortened by 4 bases and J by 0 bases, with 19 bases between the two germline ends.